Given below is one T cell receptor (beta chain) in context. Its target is not known. Investigators reverse transcribed all isolated RNA, so they sequenced expressed TCRB transcripts. The data were produced by immunoSEQ multiplex PCR, yet TCRdb's version contains in-frame clones alone and is incomplete. The data contain fewer than 400,000 clones, around 9.3% of them singletons. This specimen belongs to a study of beta chain features in type 1 diabetes. V lost 4 bases and J lost 5; bases outside the gene matches: 17. Per germline, CDR1 SGHNT and CDR2 YYREEE (reference sequence). The CDR3 totals 18 residues. Study-wide results and limits: When Type 1 diabetes patients were examined, their TCRB CDR3s proved moderately but significantly shorter in all four CD4+ subsets.

V gene TRBV5-4 combines with J gene TRBJ2-3; TRBD2 matches 9 bases. The source is a man between 25 and 39 years old with type 1 diabetes. Sequenced sample: central memory CD4+ T cells from blood. For the CDR3, the DNA is TGTGCCAGCAGCCTTGGGGTCTTAGCGGGGGCCTCAGGAGATACGCAGTATTTT. It codes for CASSLGVLAGASGDTQYF.